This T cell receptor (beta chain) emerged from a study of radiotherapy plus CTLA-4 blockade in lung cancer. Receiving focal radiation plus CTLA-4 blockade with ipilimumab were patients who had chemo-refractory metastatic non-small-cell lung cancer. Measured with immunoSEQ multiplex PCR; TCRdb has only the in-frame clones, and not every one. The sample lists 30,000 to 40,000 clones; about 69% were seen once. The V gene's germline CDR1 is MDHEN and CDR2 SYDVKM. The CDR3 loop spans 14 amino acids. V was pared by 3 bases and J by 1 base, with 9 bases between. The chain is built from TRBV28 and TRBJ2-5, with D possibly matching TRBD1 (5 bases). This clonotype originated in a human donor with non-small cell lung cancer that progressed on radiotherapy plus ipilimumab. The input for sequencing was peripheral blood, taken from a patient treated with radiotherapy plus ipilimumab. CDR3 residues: CASSFPRVQETQYF. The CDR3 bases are TGTGCCAGCAGTTTCCCCAGGGTCCAAGAGACCCAGTACTTC.